One and the same sample provided the 25 T cell receptor beta chains below, sequenced in a study of cytomegalovirus exposure and HLA in healthy donors. In the PCR, 60 Vbeta and 13 Jbeta primers were used. The protocol was immunoSEQ multiplex PCR, while the TCRdb copy is restricted to in-frame clones and leaves out a portion. Of 120,000 to 150,000 clones listed, 55% to 80% were seen once; the top ten hold approximately 15%. Specimen: PBMCs. These receptors originate from a human donor in good health.

In its sample, this clone was seen a few times. The same CDR3 arises from other DNA sequences in this sample as well. The chain couples TRBV29-1 to TRBJ1-1, with D possibly matching TRBD1 (5 bases). Looked up from germline, CDR1 is SQVTM and CDR2 is ANQGSEA. Between the trimmed V and J ends, which lost 4 bases and 0 bases, there was a span of 6 bases. This CDR3 region has 12 residues. The CDR3 loop is CSVGGVNTEAFF. The CDR3 bases are TGCAGCGTTGGGGGGGTGAACACTGAAGCTTTCTTT. Complete variable domain (other parts from reference TRBV29-1 and TRBJ1-1): SAVISQKPSRDICQRGTSLTIQCQVDSQVTMMFWYRQQPGQSLTLIATANQGSEATYESGFVIDKFPISRPNLTFSTLTVSNMSPEDSSIYLCSVGGVNTEAFFGQGTRLTVV.

J is TRBJ2-1 and V is TRBV5-6; 9 bases align to TRBD2. Germline assignment: CDR1 SGHDT and CDR2 YYEEEE. CDR3 length: 15 amino acids. The ends lost 4 bases at V and 3 bases at J; junction bases unmatched: 5. CDR3 amino acids: CASSTGTSRYNEQFF. In nucleotides, the CDR3 is TGTGCCAGCAGCACCGGGACTAGCCGCTACAATGAGCAGTTCTTC.

The chain combines TRBV7-9 with TRBJ2-6; D remains unclear. Germline V lookup: CDR1 SEHNR, CDR2 FQNEAQ (reference sequence). V gave up 5 bases and J gave up 2 bases, with 4 bases separating them. The CDR3 contains 13 residues. DNA of the CDR3: TGTGCCAGCAGCCTCCCTGGGGCCAACGTCCTGACTTTC. This encodes CASSLPGANVLTF.

V and J are TRBV10-3 and TRBJ2-2; D remains unclear. Germline V gives CDR1 ENHRY, CDR2 SYGVKD. Trimming took 0 bases from V and 6 from J, leaving 5 bases between them. The CDR3 is 13 residues long. The CDR3 loop is CAISESLPGELFF. The CDR3 nucleotides read TGTGCCATCAGTGAGTCTCTACCCGGGGAGCTGTTTTTT.

The table lists this clone with a count of one. Germline and junction disagree at one end, which may indicate a read error. This chain uses TRBV30 with TRBJ2-3, with 8 bases lining up with TRBD1. This CDR3 contains 14 residues. Germline V CDR1 and CDR2: GTSNPN, SVGIG (reference sequence). CDR3: CGWRTGSFPDTQYF. As DNA, the CDR3 is TGTGGCTGGCGGACAGGGTCCTTCCCAGATACGCAGTATTTT.

The rearrangement links TRBV5-5 to TRBJ2-3, with 7 nucleotides matching TRBD2. CDR1 and CDR2 from the germline V gene are SGHKS and YYEKEE (reference sequence). Germline trimming cut 0 bases from V and 7 bases from J; bases unmatched to any gene: 14. There are 17 residues in the CDR3. CDR3 sequence (DNA): TGTGCCAGCAGCTTGGGGATTTCAGCGGGGTGGACTAATACGCAGTATTTT. This encodes CASSLGISAGWTNTQYF.

The chain joins TRBV6-1 to TRBJ2-1; D possibly corresponds to TRBD2 (6 bases). The V end was cut by 10 bases, the J end by 8 bases, with 18 bases between. CDR1 is MNHNS and CDR2 is SASEGT in the germline V gene. This CDR3 is built from 13 residues. The CDR3 region is CATSSAGVDEQFF. The CDR3 region has the DNA TGTGCCACCTCTAGCGCCGGGGTGGATGAGCAGTTCTTC.

The chain links TRBV5-4 to TRBJ1-2; D ambiguous. With 5 bases removed from V and 2 bases from J, the gap between germline ends came to 10 bases. CDR1 is SGHNT, CDR2 YYREEE, per germline (reference sequence). The length of the CDR3 is 13 residues. Written as DNA, the CDR3 is TGTGCCAGCAGACCCACAGAGAACTATGGCTACACCTTC. Its protein is CASRPTENYGYTF.

This clone was detected once. The V gene is TRBV28, the J gene TRBJ2-2; tentatively, D is TRBD1 (7 bases). Germline V CDR1 and CDR2: MDHEN, SYDVKM. This CDR3 region has 15 residues. Trimming took 2 bases from V and 5 from J, leaving 12 bases between them. The CDR3 coding sequence is TGTGCCAGCAGTTTACGGGCAGGGGGGACCGGGGAGCTGTTTTTT. Translating it yields CASSLRAGGTGELFF.

The chain recombines TRBV7-3 with TRBJ2-5; TRBD2 matches at 9 bases. Per germline, CDR1 SGHTA and CDR2 FQGTGA. The CDR3 covers 15 residues. Trimming removed 5 bases from V and 4 bases from J; junction bases left unmatched: 8. The CDR3 is CASSPSSGRRETQYF. The CDR3 DNA follows: TGTGCCAGCAGCCCCAGCAGCGGGAGGAGAGAGACCCAGTACTTC.

This clone was counted between two and nine times. The J gene is TRBJ2-7, the V gene TRBV11-3; weak D call: TRBD1 (5 bases). The CDR3 consists of 13 residues. Trimming cost V 0 bases and J 3 bases, with 6 bases left between them. From germline, CDR1 is SGHNT and CDR2 YENEEA. The CDR3 DNA reads TGTGCCAGCAGCTTAGAAGACAGCTACGAGCAGTACTTC. This encodes CASSLEDSYEQYF.

V gene TRBV4-2 combines with J gene TRBJ2-7; TRBD2 matches at 8 bases. Germline loops: CDR1 LGHNA, CDR2 YNFKEQ. The length of the CDR3 is 19 residues. The V segment lost 0 bases and the J segment 0 bases; nucleotides outside the gene matches: 13. The CDR3 coding sequence is TGTGCCAGCAGCCAAGATAGAGGCGGGGGGACCTCGAGCTCCTACGAGCAGTACTTC. It is translated as CASSQDRGGGTSSSYEQYF.

The J gene is TRBJ1-1, the V gene TRBV7-9, with 7 positions matching TRBD1. After removal of 5 bases from V and 8 bases from J, the junction contained 5 bases not matched to a gene. CDR1 SEHNR and CDR2 FQNEAQ come from the germline V gene (reference sequence). The CDR3 consists of 12 residues. Here the CDR3 reads CASSPGTEEAFF. CDR3 DNA: TGTGCCAGCAGCCCTGGGACAGAAGAAGCTTTCTTT.

As regards this clone: An end of the junction differs from the germline gene, which may be a read error. The chain links TRBV6-5 to TRBJ2-1; 8 bases are a match to TRBD2. This CDR3 is 14 amino acids long. Germline CDR1 reads MNHEY; CDR2 reads SVGAGI. Here the CDR3 DNA reads TGTGCCAGCGGTTACGGGGGGGCATACAATGAGCAGTTCTTC. Residues: CASGYGGAYNEQFF.

With regard to this clone: The sample contains more than one DNA sequence encoding this CDR3. This rearrangement joins TRBV5-1 to TRBJ2-7; 10 bases line up with TRBD1. The germline gives CDR1 SGHRS, CDR2 YFSETQ. The CDR3 extends over 14 amino acids. Trimming removed 0 bases from V and 4 bases from J; junction bases left unmatched: 1. Here the CDR3 reads CASSLGQGAYEQYF. CDR3 DNA sequence: TGCGCCAGCAGCTTGGGACAGGGGGCTTACGAGCAGTACTTC. The whole variable domain, filled in from reference TRBV5-1 and TRBJ2-7, reads KAGVTQTPRYLIKTRGQQVTLSCSPISGHRSVSWYQQTPGQGLQFLFEYFSETQRNKGNFPGRFSGRQFSNSRSEMNVSTLELGDSALYLCASSLGQGAYEQYFGPGTRLTVT.

This chain links TRBV6-5 with TRBJ1-4; TRBD1 matches at 11 bases. The J segment lost 8 bases and the V segment lost 0 bases, leaving 2 bases of the junction unmatched. Per the germline V gene, CDR1 is MNHEY and CDR2 is SVGAGI. The length of the CDR3 is 15 residues. The CDR3 coding sequence is TGTGCCAGCAGTTACTCTGGGACAGGGGGGGAAAAACTGTTTTTT. This sequence encodes CASSYSGTGGEKLFF.

The chain has TRBV7-2 and TRBJ2-1; 8 nucleotides align to TRBD2. J lost 6 bases, V lost 8 bases, and 6 bases had no gene match. CDR1 and CDR2 (germline): SGHTA, FQGNSA. The CDR3 totals 13 residues. The DNA of the CDR3 is TGTGCCAGCGCGGGAGGTCGGGCCAATGAGCAGTTCTTC. This gives the protein CASAGGRANEQFF.

This rearrangement joins TRBV6-5 to TRBJ1-2; TRBD1 might be the D (6 bases). The CDR3 length is 15 residues. The germline gives CDR1 MNHEY, CDR2 SVGAGI. Between the trimmed V and J ends, which lost 10 bases and 0 bases, there was a span of 18 bases. The CDR3 bases are TGTGCCACCATCGGGGGGGGCGCCGCTAACTATGGCTACACCTTC. Its translation: CATIGGGAANYGYTF.

The chain carries TRBV7-8 and TRBJ2-5, with D possibly being TRBD2 (5 bases). Trimming shortened V by 1 base and J by 7 bases, and 16 bases separated the two germline ends. There are 15 residues in the CDR3. Per germline, CDR1 SGHVS and CDR2 FQNEAQ. The CDR3 DNA reads as TGTGCCAGCAGCTTAGAGAGGGCCGACGCGTGGACCCAGTACTTC. It encodes CASSLERADAWTQYF.

The chain is built from TRBV6-1 and TRBJ2-2; D remains ambiguous. Per the germline V gene, CDR1 is MNHNS and CDR2 is SASEGT. Trimming took 0 bases from V and 1 from J, leaving 9 bases between them. The CDR3 runs to 16 residues. CDR3 residues: CASSEAFRRNTGELFF. The CDR3 nucleotides are TGTGCCAGCAGTGAAGCCTTCAGGCGGAACACCGGGGAGCTGTTTTTT.

The chain uses TRBV12-1 and TRBJ1-5; TRBD1, the table's D call, was not compared with the DNA. TRBV12-1 is tagged as a pseudogene. This CDR3 contains 15 residues. The CDR3, as DNA: TGTGCCAGCAGCACCACTAGGACAGGGGATCAGCCCCAGCATTTT. Its translation is CASSTTRTGDQPQHF.

The rearrangement uses TRBV5-4 and TRBJ1-1; no definite D call. This CDR3 is built from 14 residues. Germline V gives CDR1 SGHNT, CDR2 YYREEE (reference sequence). The germline V and J ends were trimmed by 2 bases and 5 bases, with 13 bases remaining between them. The DNA for the CDR3 is TGTGCCAGCAGCTTAACAGTAACGGGGACTGAAGCTTTCTTT. Translation gives CASSLTVTGTEAFF.

This CDR3 is CASLMSLGGVHSPLHF. The CDR3 DNA sequence: TGTGCCAGCCTCATGAGTCTCGGGGGTGTCCATTCACCCCTCCACTTT. The chain employs TRBV2 and TRBJ1-6, with D maybe TRBD1 (5 bases). The germline gives CDR1 SNHLY, CDR2 FYNNEI. V lost 8 bases and J lost 8, with 22 bases in between. This CDR3 comprises 16 residues.

This clone has only a few counts. V and J are TRBV10-3 and TRBJ2-3; 12 bases align to TRBD2. V was pared by 10 bases and J by 4 bases, with 6 bases of the junction left unmatched. CDR3 length equals 14 residues. The germline CDR1 and CDR2 sequences are ENHRY and SYGVKD. CDR3 nucleotides: TGTGCCACTAGACTAGCGGGGGACGCAGATACGCAGTATTTT. Protein sequence: CATRLAGDADTQYF.

The chain employs TRBV27 and TRBJ2-5, with TRBD2 matching over 14 bases. Trimming at V came to 4 bases and at J to 3 bases, leaving 4 bases not matched to a gene. Per germline, CDR1 MNHEY and CDR2 SMNVEV (reference sequence). The CDR3 extends over 16 amino acids. In DNA, the CDR3 is TGTGCCAGCAGTTCCCCGGGACTAGCGGGGGAAGAGACCCAGTACTTC. Translating gives CASSSPGLAGEETQYF.